This T cell receptor (beta chain) was retrieved from a study of T cell responses to AZD1222 COVID-19 vaccine. Overall study results and limits: Spike-specific TCR depth and breadth grew after two AZD1222 doses. Spike-spanning, vaccine-associated CD4 TCRs were dominant at 160-218 and 743-854. Donors were mostly white British, more females; clonal diversity possibly underestimated.

Libraries were prepared by immunoSEQ multiplex PCR; TCRdb keeps only in-frame clonotypes and omits some of them. The sample records around 150,000 clones, about 93% being singletons. With V trimmed by 5 bases and J by 7 bases, 7 bases remained unmatched. The CDR3 is made up of 14 amino acids. Germline values: CDR1 LGHDT, CDR2 YNNKEL (reference sequence). With regard to this clone: Its antigen is unidentified.

The origin of this receptor is an adult who received the AZD1222 COVID-19 vaccine. Specimen: peripheral blood, collected 28 days after the second AZD1222 dose. V gene TRBV3-1 (or the pseudogene TRBV3-2) combines with J gene TRBJ1-4, with TRBD1 matching over 7 bases. CDR3 residues: CASSSSGGIEKLFF. CDR3 nucleotides: TGTGCCAGCAGCTCTTCAGGGGGAATTGAAAAACTGTTTTTT.